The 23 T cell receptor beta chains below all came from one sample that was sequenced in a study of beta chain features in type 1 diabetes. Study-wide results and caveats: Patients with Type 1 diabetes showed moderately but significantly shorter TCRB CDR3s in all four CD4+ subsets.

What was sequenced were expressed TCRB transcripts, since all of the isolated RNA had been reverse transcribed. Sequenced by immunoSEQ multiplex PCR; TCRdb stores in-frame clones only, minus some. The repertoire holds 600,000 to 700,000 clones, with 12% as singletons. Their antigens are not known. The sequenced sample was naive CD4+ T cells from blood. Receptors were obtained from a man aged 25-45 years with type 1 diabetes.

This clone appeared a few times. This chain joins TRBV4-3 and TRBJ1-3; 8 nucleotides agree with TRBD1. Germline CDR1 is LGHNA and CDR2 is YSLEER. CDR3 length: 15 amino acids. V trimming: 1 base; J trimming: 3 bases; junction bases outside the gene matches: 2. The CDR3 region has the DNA TGCGCCAGCAGCCAAGCCGACAGGGGTGGAAACACCATATATTTT. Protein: CASSQADRGGNTIYF.

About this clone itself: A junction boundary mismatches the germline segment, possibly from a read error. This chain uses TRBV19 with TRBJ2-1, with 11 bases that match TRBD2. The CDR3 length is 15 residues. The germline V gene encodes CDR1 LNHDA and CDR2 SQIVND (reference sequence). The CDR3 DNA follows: TGTGCCAGTAGTCTGCCGACTAGCGGGGTAAATGGGCAGTTCTTC. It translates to CASSLPTSGVNGQFF.

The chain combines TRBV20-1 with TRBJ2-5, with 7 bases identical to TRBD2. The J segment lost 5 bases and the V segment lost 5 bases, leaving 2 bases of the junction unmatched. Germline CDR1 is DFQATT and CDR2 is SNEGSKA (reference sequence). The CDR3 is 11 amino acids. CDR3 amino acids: CSAPGRETQYF. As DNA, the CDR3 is TGCAGTGCTCCCGGGAGGGAGACCCAGTACTTC.

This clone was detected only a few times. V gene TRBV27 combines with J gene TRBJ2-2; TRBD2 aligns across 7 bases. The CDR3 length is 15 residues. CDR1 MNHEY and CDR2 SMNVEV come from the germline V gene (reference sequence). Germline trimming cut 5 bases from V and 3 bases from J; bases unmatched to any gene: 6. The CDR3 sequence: CASSRNGGYTGELFF. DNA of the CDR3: TGTGCCAGCAGTCGGAACGGGGGGTACACCGGGGAGCTGTTTTTT.

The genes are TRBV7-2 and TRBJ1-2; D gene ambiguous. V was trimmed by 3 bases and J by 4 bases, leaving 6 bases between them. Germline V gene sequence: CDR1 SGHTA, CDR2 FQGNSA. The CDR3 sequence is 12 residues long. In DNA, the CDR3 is TGTGCCAGCAGCTTTGCAGCCTATGGCTACACCTTC. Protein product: CASSFAAYGYTF. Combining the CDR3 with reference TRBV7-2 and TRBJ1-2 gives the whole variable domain GAGVSQSPSNKVTEKGKDVELRCDPISGHTALYWYRQSLGQGLEFLIYFQGNSAPDKSGLPSDRFSAERTGGSVSTLTIQRTQQEDSAVYLCASSFAAYGYTFGSGTRLTVV.

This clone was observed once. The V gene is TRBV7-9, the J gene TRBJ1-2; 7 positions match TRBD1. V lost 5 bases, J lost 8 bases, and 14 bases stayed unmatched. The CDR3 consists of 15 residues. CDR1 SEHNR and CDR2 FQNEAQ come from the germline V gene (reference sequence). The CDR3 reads CASSRAGGPMIGYTF. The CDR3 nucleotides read TGTGCCAGCAGCAGGGCAGGGGGGCCTATGATAGGCTACACCTTC.

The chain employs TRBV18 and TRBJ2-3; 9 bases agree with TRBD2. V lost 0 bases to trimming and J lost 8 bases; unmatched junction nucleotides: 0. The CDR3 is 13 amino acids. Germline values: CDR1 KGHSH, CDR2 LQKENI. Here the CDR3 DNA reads TGTGCCAGCTCACCACCGGGACTAGCTACGCAGTATTTT. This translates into CASSPPGLATQYF.

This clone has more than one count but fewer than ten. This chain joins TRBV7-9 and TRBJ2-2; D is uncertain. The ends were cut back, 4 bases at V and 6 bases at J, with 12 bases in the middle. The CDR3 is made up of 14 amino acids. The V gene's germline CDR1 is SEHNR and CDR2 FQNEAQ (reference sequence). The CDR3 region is CASSSDLASGELFF. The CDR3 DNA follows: TGTGCCAGCAGCTCCGATTTAGCTTCCGGGGAGCTGTTTTTT.

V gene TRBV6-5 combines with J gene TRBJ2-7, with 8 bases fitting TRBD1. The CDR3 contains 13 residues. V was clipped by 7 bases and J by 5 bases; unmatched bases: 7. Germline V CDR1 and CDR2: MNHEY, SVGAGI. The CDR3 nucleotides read TGTGCCAGCACAGACAGGGGTCGTGACGAGCAGTACTTC. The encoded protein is CASTDRGRDEQYF.

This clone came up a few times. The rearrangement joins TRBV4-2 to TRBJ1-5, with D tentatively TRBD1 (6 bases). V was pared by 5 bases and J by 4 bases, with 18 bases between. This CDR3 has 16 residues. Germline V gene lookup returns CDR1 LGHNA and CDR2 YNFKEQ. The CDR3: CASSTRLQGPNQPQHF. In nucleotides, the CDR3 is TGTGCCAGCAGCACACGGCTACAGGGACCAAATCAGCCCCAGCATTTT.

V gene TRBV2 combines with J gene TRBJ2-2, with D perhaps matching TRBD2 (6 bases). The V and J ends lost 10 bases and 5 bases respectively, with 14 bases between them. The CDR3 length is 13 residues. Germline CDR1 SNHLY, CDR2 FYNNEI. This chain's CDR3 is CANRAGGTGELFF. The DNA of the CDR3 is TGTGCCAACCGGGCCGGGGGAACCGGGGAGCTGTTTTTT.

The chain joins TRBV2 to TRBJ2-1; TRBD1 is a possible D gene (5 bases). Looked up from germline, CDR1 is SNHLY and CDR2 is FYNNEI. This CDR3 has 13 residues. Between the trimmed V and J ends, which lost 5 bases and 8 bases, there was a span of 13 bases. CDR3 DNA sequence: TGTGCCAGCAGTACTGGTCAGGGTGATGAGCAGTTCTTC. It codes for CASSTGQGDEQFF.

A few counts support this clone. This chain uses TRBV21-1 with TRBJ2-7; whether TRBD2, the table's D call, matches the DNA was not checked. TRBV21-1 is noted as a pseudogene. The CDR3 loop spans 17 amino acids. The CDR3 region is CASSKWAGRWASYEQYF. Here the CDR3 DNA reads TGTGCCAGCAGCAAATGGGCAGGGAGGTGGGCCTCCTACGAGCAGTACTTC.

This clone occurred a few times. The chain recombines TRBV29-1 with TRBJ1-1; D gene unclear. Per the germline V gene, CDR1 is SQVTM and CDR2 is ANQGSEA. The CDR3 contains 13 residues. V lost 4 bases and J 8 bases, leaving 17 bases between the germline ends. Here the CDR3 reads CSVGALRAREAFF. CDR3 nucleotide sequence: TGCAGCGTTGGGGCTTTGAGGGCTCGGGAAGCTTTCTTT.

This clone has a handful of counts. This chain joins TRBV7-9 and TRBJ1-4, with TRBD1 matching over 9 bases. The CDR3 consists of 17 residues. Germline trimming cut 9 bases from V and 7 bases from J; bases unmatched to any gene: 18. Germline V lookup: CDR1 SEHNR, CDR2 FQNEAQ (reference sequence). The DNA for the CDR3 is TGTGCCAGTACAACGACAGGGGGTATTGCGGTGGGTGAAAAACTGTTTTTT. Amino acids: CASTTTGGIAVGEKLFF.

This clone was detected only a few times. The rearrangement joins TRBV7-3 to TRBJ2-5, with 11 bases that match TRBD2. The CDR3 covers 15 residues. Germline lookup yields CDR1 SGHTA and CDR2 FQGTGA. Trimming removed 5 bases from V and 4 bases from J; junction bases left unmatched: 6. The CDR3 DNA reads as TGTGCCAGCAGCCAAACCGGGACTAGCGGAGAGACCCAGTACTTC. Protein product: CASSQTGTSGETQYF.

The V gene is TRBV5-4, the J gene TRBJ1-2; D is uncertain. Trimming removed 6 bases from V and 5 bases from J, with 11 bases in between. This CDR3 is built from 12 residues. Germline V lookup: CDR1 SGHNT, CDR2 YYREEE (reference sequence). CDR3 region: CASTLAGYGYTF. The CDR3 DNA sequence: TGTGCCAGCACCCTTGCGGGGTATGGCTACACCTTC.

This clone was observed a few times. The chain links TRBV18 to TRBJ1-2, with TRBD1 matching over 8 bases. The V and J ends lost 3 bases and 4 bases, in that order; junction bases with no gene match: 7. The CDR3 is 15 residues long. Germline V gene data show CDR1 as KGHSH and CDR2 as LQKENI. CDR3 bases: TGTGCCAGCTCACCGATGGGGACAGGAAGCTATGGCTACACCTTC. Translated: CASSPMGTGSYGYTF.

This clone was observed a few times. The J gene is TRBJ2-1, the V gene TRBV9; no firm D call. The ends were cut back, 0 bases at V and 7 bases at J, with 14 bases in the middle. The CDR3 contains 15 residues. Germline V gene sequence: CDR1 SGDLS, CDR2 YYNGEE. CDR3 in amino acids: CASSVAWFVGNEQFF. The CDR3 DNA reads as TGTGCCAGCAGCGTAGCGTGGTTTGTTGGTAATGAGCAGTTCTTC.

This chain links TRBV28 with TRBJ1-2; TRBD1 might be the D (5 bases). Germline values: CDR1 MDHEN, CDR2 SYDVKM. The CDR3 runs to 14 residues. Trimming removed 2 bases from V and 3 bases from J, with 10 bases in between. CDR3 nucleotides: TGTGCCAGCAGTTTAGGGCAGGGAGACTATGGCTACACCTTC. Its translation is CASSLGQGDYGYTF.

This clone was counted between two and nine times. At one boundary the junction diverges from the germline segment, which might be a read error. The DNA for the CDR3 is TGTGCCAGCAGGGAAGACAGGGCTCCTAACTATGGCTACACCTTC. It is translated as CASREDRAPNYGYTF. This chain uses TRBV2 with TRBJ1-2; 7 bases line up with TRBD1. Germline CDR1 SNHLY, CDR2 FYNNEI. This CDR3 comprises 15 residues.

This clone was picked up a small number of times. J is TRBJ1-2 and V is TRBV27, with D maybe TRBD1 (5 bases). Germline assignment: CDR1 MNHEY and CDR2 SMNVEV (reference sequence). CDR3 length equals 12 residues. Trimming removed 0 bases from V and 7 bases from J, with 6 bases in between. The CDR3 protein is CASSLSGTGYTF. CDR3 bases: TGTGCCAGCAGTTTATCGGGGACTGGCTACACCTTC.

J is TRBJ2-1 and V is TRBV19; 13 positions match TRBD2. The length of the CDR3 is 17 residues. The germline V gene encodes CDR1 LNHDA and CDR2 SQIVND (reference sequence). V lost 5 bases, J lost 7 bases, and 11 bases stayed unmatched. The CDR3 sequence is CASSPSAGLAGENEQFF. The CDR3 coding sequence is TGTGCCAGTAGTCCTTCCGCAGGACTAGCGGGGGAAAATGAGCAGTTCTTC.